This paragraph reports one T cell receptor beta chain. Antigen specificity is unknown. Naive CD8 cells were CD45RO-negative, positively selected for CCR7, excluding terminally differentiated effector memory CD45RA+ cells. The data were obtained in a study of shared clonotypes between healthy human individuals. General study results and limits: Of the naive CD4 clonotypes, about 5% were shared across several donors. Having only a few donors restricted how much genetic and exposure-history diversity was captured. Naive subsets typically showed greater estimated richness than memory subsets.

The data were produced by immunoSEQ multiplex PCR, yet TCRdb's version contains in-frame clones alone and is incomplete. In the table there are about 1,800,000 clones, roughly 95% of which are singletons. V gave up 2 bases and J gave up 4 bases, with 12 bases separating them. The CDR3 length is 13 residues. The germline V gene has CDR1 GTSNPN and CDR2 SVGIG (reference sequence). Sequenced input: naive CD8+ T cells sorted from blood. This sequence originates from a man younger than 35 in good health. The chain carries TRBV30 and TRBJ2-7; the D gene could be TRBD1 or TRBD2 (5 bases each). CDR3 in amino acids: CAWSLGRGYEQYF. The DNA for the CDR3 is TGTGCCTGGAGTCTGGGACGGGGATACGAGCAGTACTTC. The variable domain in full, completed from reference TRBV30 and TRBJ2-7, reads SQTIHQWPATLVQPVGSPLSLECTVEGTSNPNLYWYRQAAGRGLQLLFYSVGIGQISSEVPQNLSASRPQDRQFILSSKKLLLSDSGFYLCAWSLGRGYEQYFGPGTRLTVT.